The rows below give T cell receptor beta chains drawn from one sample of a study of blood T cell repertoires in COVID-19. Using immunoSEQ multiplex PCR, the repertoire was profiled, and TCRdb retains in-frame clones only, with some absent. Of nearly 250,000 clones listed, more than 70% were seen once; the top ten hold approximately 5.5%. Input material: peripheral blood. The source is a woman aged 80 or older with COVID-19, enrolled during active disease. Both conserved end residues are part of each CDR3. A D gene is named only where the DNA matches it firmly. Size is omitted from some rows. Given values are once, few, many or a class for expanded clones.

TRBD2 TRBJ2-1 . TRBV3-1/TRBV3-2 TGTGCCAGCAGCCGAGATAGACTAGCGGGGCTCTACTACAATGAGCAGTTCTTC CASSRDRLAGLYYNEQFF
TRBD1 TRBJ1-4 . TRBV6-5 TGTGCCAGCTGCTGGACAGGGAGTAATGAAAAACTGTTTTTT CASCWTGSNEKLFF
. TRBJ1-1 few TRBV7-3 TGTGCCAGCAGCTTATTGGCGGGGGACACTGAAGCTTTCTTT CASSLLAGDTEAFF
. TRBJ2-1 . TRBV12-3/TRBV12-4 TGTGCCAGCACCTACAGGGATGTCAATGAGCAGTTCTTC CASTYRDVNEQFF
. TRBJ1-4 few TRBV6-5 TGTGCCAGCAGTTACGGCGCAGGAGGAAAACTGTTTTTT CASSYGAGGKLFF
. TRBJ1-2 . TRBV24-1 TGTGCCACCAGTGATTTTGGCGGAGCTAACTATGGCTACACCTTC CATSDFGGANYGYTF
TRBD1 TRBJ2-1 . TRBV11-2 TGTGCCAGCAGCTACAGGGGACCCTACAATGAGCAGTTCTTC CASSYRGPYNEQFF
. TRBJ1-6 . TRBV10-1 TGCGCCAGCAGTGGACAGGATTCCCAATTTCCACCCCTCCACTTT CASSGQDSQFPPLHF
. TRBJ2-7 . TRBV5-1 TGCGCCAGCAGCTTGGCGACAGTTATATACGAGCAGTACTTC CASSLATVIYEQYF
TRBD1 TRBJ1-1 few TRBV25-1 TGTGCCAGCAGTCCCGACAGGGGCTATGACACTGAAGCTTTCTTT CASSPDRGYDTEAFF
TRBD2 TRBJ2-1 . TRBV10-3 TGTGCTGCCGCGGGGACTAGCGGTCTAACCCTAAGGCATGAGCAGTTCTTC CAAAGTSGLTLRHEQFF
. TRBJ2-6 . TRBV7-9 TGTGCCAGCAGCGCCCTGAGGGAACTCCTAGCTGGGGCCAACGTCCTGACTTTC CASSALRELLAGANVLTF
TRBD1 TRBJ1-6 . TRBV5-1 TGCGCCAGCAGTACCGGGACAGTCAATTCACCCCTCCACTTT CASSTGTVNSPLHF
TRBD1 TRBJ1-1 . TRBV5-1 TGCGCCAGCAGCTCGGCGGTTGCGGGACAGTCAGAAGCTTTCTTT CASSSAVAGQSEAFF
TRBD2 TRBJ2-3 . TRBV9 TGTGCCAGCAGCGAGACTAGCGGGGTAAAAGATACGCAGTATTTT CASSETSGVKDTQYF
TRBD1 TRBJ1-5 . TRBV4-1 TGCGCCAGCAGCCAGTCACAGGGGAAGGGACAGCCCCAGCATTTT CASSQSQGKGQPQHF
. TRBJ2-1 . TRBV6-5 TGTGCCAGCAGTACTCCCCCGTGGAGTTTGCAGTTCTTC CASSTPPWSLQFF
. TRBJ2-1 . TRBV27 TGTGCCAGCAGTTTACATTCCAGTCGTGAGCAGTTCTTC CASSLHSSREQFF
. TRBJ1-4 . TRBV4-3 TGCGCCAGCAGCCAAGACAGTCGTAATGAAAAACTGTTTTTT CASSQDSRNEKLFF
TRBD2 TRBJ2-3 . TRBV19 TGTGCCAGTAGTATGGGCGGGGGGGCAGATACGCAGTATTTT CASSMGGGADTQYF
. TRBJ1-2 few TRBV7-9 TGTGCCAGCAGCTTTCAGCGGGGTGGCTACACCTTC CASSFQRGGYTF
. TRBJ2-7 . TRBV6-5 TGTGCCAGCAGTTACTCGTCCAGGGGCACCTACGAGCAGTACTTC CASSYSSRGTYEQYF
TRBD2 TRBJ2-2 . TRBV7-2 TGTGCCAGCAGGGCGGGGGGTAACACCGGGGAGCTGTTTTTT CASRAGGNTGELFF
. TRBJ1-1 once TRBV3-1/TRBV3-2 TGTGCCAGCAGCCGCCTCGGAACCACTATGAACACTGAAGCTTTCTTT CASSRLGTTMNTEAFF
. TRBJ1-3 . TRBV19 TGTGCCAGTAGTACGGACAGCTCTGGAAACACCATATATTTT CASSTDSSGNTIYF
. TRBJ1-3 . TRBV7-9 TGTGCCAGCAGCTTAGCCCCGATAAAGAAGAGCTCTGGAAACACCATATATTTT CASSLAPIKKSSGNTIYF
TRBD1 TRBJ2-4 . TRBV2 TGTGCCAGCAGTACAGGGGGGGCCAAAAACATTCAGTACTTC CASSTGGAKNIQYF
. TRBJ1-6 once TRBV11-2 TGTGCCAGCAGCTTAGGTTCCCAGGGGATTTCACCCCTCCACTTT CASSLGSQGISPLHF
. TRBJ2-7 . TRBV2 TGTGCCAGCAGTGAAAAGCGGCCCGGGACTGGCTCCTACGAGCAGTACTTC CASSEKRPGTGSYEQYF
. TRBJ2-2 . TRBV5-4 TGTGCCAGCAGCTTGGCCAGCACCGGGGAGCTGTTTTTT CASSLASTGELFF
. TRBJ2-7 . TRBV7-2 TGTGCCAGCAGCTTACTGACAGGTACCACCTACGAGCAGTACTTC CASSLLTGTTYEQYF
. TRBJ2-7 . TRBV20-1 TGCAGTGCTAGTTTTCCTTCCTACGAGCAGTACTTC CSASFPSYEQYF
. TRBJ2-3 . TRBV19 TGTGCCAGTAGTATGCAGGGCTCCCTCACAGATACGCAGTATTTT CASSMQGSLTDTQYF
. TRBJ2-3 . TRBV19 TGTGCCAGTTCCCTCACAGATACGCAGTATTTT CASSLTDTQYF
. TRBJ1-2 . TRBV6-5 TGTGCCAGCAGTCAGGGAGGGGGGAGGAATGGCTACACCTTC CASSQGGGRNGYTF
TRBD1 TRBJ1-2 few TRBV28 TGTGCCAGCAGTTTAAATGGACAGGGGGCCGATGGCTACACCTTC CASSLNGQGADGYTF
. TRBJ1-5 . TRBV27 TGTGCCAGCAGTTTATCGCGGGGCTCCAGACAGCCCCAGCATTTT CASSLSRGSRQPQHF
. TRBJ2-2 . TRBV14 TGTGCCAGCAGCCAAGAGAGGTTCGCGAACACCGGGGAGCTGTTTTTT CASSQERFANTGELFF
TRBD2 TRBJ2-2 . TRBV10-3 TGTGCGGGACTAGCTAGCACCGGGGAGCTGTTTTTT CAGLASTGELFF
. TRBJ2-3 . TRBV4-2 TGTGCCAGCAGCCCATTACAGGGTCAAGGTGATACGCAGTATTTT CASSPLQGQGDTQYF
. TRBJ1-1 . TRBV5-6 TGTGCCAGCAAGAGGAGAGGGATCGGCAACACTGAAGCTTTCTTT CASKRRGIGNTEAFF
. TRBJ1-5 . TRBV28 TGTGCCAGCAGGCGAAATCAGCCCCAGCATTTT CASRRNQPQHF